The subject of this entry is one T cell receptor beta chain. Per the original data handling: Estimation of nucleated cell counts was performed using reference gene primer amplification. Data came from immunoSEQ multiplex PCR; TCRdb stores just in-frame clones and leaves some out. D and trimming come from the DNA, and the V and J calls and clone size come from that table. The sample carries about 210,000 clones, more than 80% recorded once. The ends were cut back, 2 bases at V and 1 base at J, with 11 bases in the middle. This CDR3 has 15 amino acids. Per the germline V gene, CDR1 is KGHSH and CDR2 is LQKENI. This record belongs to a study of blood T cell repertoires in COVID-19. Study summary: The study drew acute and convalescent COVID-19 samples from the United States, Italy and Spain.

Two negative PCRs, clearance, or symptom resolution characterized the recovered Cohort 3 donors. This sequence was found in a young man who had recovered from COVID-19. J is TRBJ1-1 and V is TRBV18; D gene ambiguous. The specimen sequenced was PBMCs or T cells enriched from blood (not recorded which). CDR3 sequence reads: CASSPTQSANTEAFF. For the CDR3, the DNA is TGTGCCAGCTCACCAACACAGAGTGCGAACACTGAAGCTTTCTTT.